This paragraph covers one TCR beta chain sequence. This sample was taken from a study of blood T cell repertoires in COVID-19. Across the whole study: The study drew acute and convalescent COVID-19 samples from the United States, Italy and Spain.

Libraries were prepared by immunoSEQ multiplex PCR; TCRdb keeps only in-frame clonotypes and omits some of them. The profile shows about 100,000 clones, around 84% of them singletons. Trimming removed 0 bases from V and 8 bases from J, with 8 bases in between. Germline V gene sequence: CDR1 SGHNT, CDR2 YENEEA. The CDR3 extends over 14 amino acids. The receptor was derived from a woman aged 55-69 years with acute or convalescent COVID-19. The sequenced sample consisted of peripheral blood. V usage is TRBV11-3 and J usage is TRBJ2-6; no firm D call. CDR3 nucleotide sequence: TGTGCCAGCAGCTTAGACGGTATTCCCAACGTCCTGACTTTC. As protein: CASSLDGIPNVLTF.